The T cell receptor (beta chain) described here comes from a study of shared clonotypes between healthy human individuals. On the study more broadly: Donors consisted of two women and a few men between 18 and 49. General study findings and limits: Even with large depth, rarefaction showed that sorted-subset sequencing was incomplete. Researchers found naive subsets generally carried larger estimated richness than memory subsets.

The CDR3 contains 20 residues. Trimming at V came to 6 bases and at J to 2 bases, leaving 25 bases not matched to a gene. CDR1 and CDR2 (germline): MNHEY, SMNVEV (reference sequence). A word on this clone: As yet, its antigen is unknown.

The data were produced by immunoSEQ multiplex PCR, yet TCRdb's version contains in-frame clones alone and is incomplete. Among about 1.1 million clones listed, approximately 80% were seen once. The receptor comes from a man aged 18 to 30 in good health. Some clones in this sample may be carry-over from other donors' samples. The sample comprised memory CD4+ T cells from PBMCs. Subset described: CD45RA-negative fraction. The chain recombines TRBV27 with TRBJ2-7, with 7 bases that match TRBD1. CDR3 sequence (DNA): TGTGCCAGCAGCCAAAGGGGGCGACAGATCCGGATCACGGAGGCCTACGAGCAGTACTTC. Amino acids: CASSQRGRQIRITEAYEQYF.